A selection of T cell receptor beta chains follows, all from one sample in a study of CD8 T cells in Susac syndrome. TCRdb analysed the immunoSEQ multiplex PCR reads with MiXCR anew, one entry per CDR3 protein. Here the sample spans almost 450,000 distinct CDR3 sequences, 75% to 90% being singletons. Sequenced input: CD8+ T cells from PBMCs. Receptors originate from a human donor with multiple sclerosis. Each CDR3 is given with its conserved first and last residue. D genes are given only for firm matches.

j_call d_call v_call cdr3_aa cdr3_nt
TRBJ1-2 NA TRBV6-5 CASSYGTDYTF TGTGCCAGCAGTTATGGGACTGACTACACCTTC
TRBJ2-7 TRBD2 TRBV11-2 CASSLGSAGGPYEQYF TGTGCCAGCAGCTTAGGATCAGCGGGAGGACCCTACGAGCAGTACTTC
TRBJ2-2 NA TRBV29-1 CSVDTPNTGELFF TGCAGCGTTGACACACCGAACACCGGGGAGCTGTTTTTT
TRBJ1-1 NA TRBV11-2 CASSKGGLDTEAFF TGTGCCAGCAGCAAGGGGGGATTGGATACTGAAGCTTTCTTT
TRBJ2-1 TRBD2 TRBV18 CASSPGTSGGRSYNEQFF TGTGCCAGCTCACCAGGGACTAGCGGGGGGCGGTCCTACAATGAGCAGTTCTTC
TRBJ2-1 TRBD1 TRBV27 CASSLSGQGAFNEQFF TGTGCCAGCAGTTTATCCGGACAGGGGGCGTTCAATGAGCAGTTCTTC
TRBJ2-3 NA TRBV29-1 CSVDAGASGGTDTQYF TGCAGCGTTGACGCCGGGGCGAGTGGGGGCACAGATACGCAGTATTTT
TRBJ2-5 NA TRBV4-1 CASSQVPAAQETQYF TGCGCCAGCAGCCAAGTACCCGCAGCTCAAGAGACCCAGTACTTC
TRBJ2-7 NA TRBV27 CASSNTLYEQYF TGTGCCAGCAGCAACACGCTCTACGAGCAGTACTTC
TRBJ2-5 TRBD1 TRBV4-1 CASSQVEGGTGDETQYF TGCGCCAGCAGCCAAGTCGAAGGGGGGACAGGGGATGAGACCCAGTACTTC
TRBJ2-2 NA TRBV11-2 CASSLLGIEPPNTGELFF TGTGCCAGCAGCCTCCTCGGGATCGAACCCCCGAACACCGGGGAGCTGTTTTTT
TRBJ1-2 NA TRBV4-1 CASSQLGAGDYGYTF TGCGCCAGCAGCCAACTCGGGGCAGGGGATTATGGCTACACCTTC
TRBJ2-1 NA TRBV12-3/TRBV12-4 CASKSTGWIAEQFF TGTGCCAGCAAATCTACGGGATGGATCGCTGAGCAGTTCTTC
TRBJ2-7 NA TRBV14 CASSRGASYEQYF TGTGCCAGCAGTCGGGGTGCCAGCTACGAGCAGTACTTC
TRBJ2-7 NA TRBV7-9 CASSWQTYSSYEQYF TGTGCCAGCAGCTGGCAGACTTACAGCTCCTACGAGCAGTACTTC
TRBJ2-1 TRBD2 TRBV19 CASSMGGGLAEQFF TGTGCCAGTAGTATGGGGGGGGGACTAGCGGAGCAGTTCTTC
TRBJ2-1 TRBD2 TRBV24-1 CATSASGSSYNEQFF TGTGCCACCAGTGCAAGCGGGAGCTCCTACAATGAGCAGTTCTTC
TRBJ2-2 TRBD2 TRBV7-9 CASSLEGLALNTGELFF TGTGCCAGCAGCTTGGAGGGACTAGCGCTTAACACCGGGGAGCTGTTTTTT